Listed here are 31 T cell receptor beta chains from one sample, sequenced in a study of CD8 T cells in Susac syndrome. The authors reverse transcribed about 0.5 to 1 ug RNA with random hexamers. Each CDR3 protein is one row after TCRdb ran MiXCR on the immunoSEQ multiplex PCR reads. The table records fewer than 80,000 distinct CDR3 sequences, approximately 94% of them present only once. Sequencing was done on a sample of CD8+ T cells from PBMCs. Every receptor here comes from a human donor with multiple sclerosis.

This chain uses TRBV19 with TRBJ2-5; possibly TRBD2 for D (5 bases). V was clipped by 3 bases and J by 4 bases, with 9 bases between them. The CDR3 runs 13 residues. Per germline, CDR1 LNHDA and CDR2 SQIVND (reference sequence). The CDR3 bases are TGTGCCAGTAGTATCTATGCGGGAGAGACCCAGTACTTC. It specifies CASSIYAGETQYF.

This sequence joins TRBV6-4 and TRBJ2-1, with TRBD1 matching over 8 bases. Germline CDR1 is MRHNA and CDR2 is SNTAGT. This CDR3 region has 15 residues. Trimming took 0 bases from V and 7 from J; bases not matched to a gene: 5. CDR3 coding DNA: TGTGCCAGCAGTGACTCAGACACAGGGGGTAATGAGCAGTTCTTC. This sequence encodes CASSDSDTGGNEQFF.

The chain links TRBV13 to TRBJ2-7; possibly TRBD2 for D (6 bases). Trimming removed 5 bases at V and 4 bases at J, with 12 bases between. CDR1 and CDR2 from the germline V gene are PRHDT and FYEKMQ (reference sequence). This CDR3 comprises 13 residues. CDR3: CASSAGLVYEQYF. The DNA of the CDR3 is TGTGCCAGCAGCGCGGGACTTGTGTACGAGCAGTACTTC.

J is TRBJ2-7 and V is TRBV20-1, with a tentative D call TRBD2 (5 bases). Per the germline V gene, CDR1 is DFQATT and CDR2 is SNEGSKA (reference sequence). V lost 1 base, J lost 6 bases, and 13 bases lay in between. CDR3 length equals 13 residues. The CDR3 loop reads CSARAGGRPEQYF. The CDR3 nucleotides are TGCAGTGCTAGAGCCGGCGGGCGGCCCGAGCAGTACTTC.

The chain recombines TRBV18 with TRBJ2-1; D gene uncertain. Germline V gene data show CDR1 as KGHSH and CDR2 as LQKENI. Trimming shortened V by 0 bases and J by 4 bases, and 7 bases separated the two germline ends. The CDR3 sequence is 14 residues long. The chain's CDR3 is CASSPPNRYNEQFF. Here the CDR3 DNA reads TGTGCCAGCTCACCACCGAACCGGTACAATGAGCAGTTCTTC.

J is TRBJ2-1 and V is TRBV7-6, with TRBD2 matching 7 bases. The J segment lost 9 bases and the V segment lost 3 bases, leaving 5 bases of the junction unmatched. The germline CDR1 and CDR2 sequences are SGHVS and FNYEAQ. The CDR3 is 13 amino acids. The CDR3 DNA follows: TGTGCCAGCAGCTTGGGGGGGTCGCCTGAGCAGTTCTTC. Protein sequence: CASSLGGSPEQFF.

This clonotype has only one observation. J is TRBJ2-3 and V is TRBV9; D might be TRBD2 (6 bases). The CDR3 has 16 amino acids. Trimming stripped 3 bases from V and 4 bases from J, with 18 bases between. Germline V gives CDR1 SGDLS, CDR2 YYNGEE. CDR3 amino acids: CASSASGTLAADTQYF. The CDR3 DNA is TGTGCCAGCAGCGCCTCCGGGACTTTGGCGGCAGATACGCAGTATTTT.

V and J are TRBV12-3 or TRBV12-4 and TRBJ1-5; D not resolved. The CDR3 spans 14 residues. V lost 5 bases to trimming and J lost 0 bases, with 8 bases between them. The CDR3 spells CASSRYGSNQPQHF. As DNA, the CDR3 is TGTGCCAGCAGTCGTTACGGTAGCAATCAGCCCCAGCATTTT.

J is TRBJ1-2 and V is TRBV18; D unresolved. The CDR3 has 13 residues. Trimming stripped 2 bases from V and 6 bases from J, with 10 bases between. Germline loops: CDR1 KGHSH, CDR2 LQKENI. CDR3 DNA sequence: TGTGCCAGCTCACCAGTTTGGTTGGATGGCTACACCTTC. This translates into CASSPVWLDGYTF.

The chain employs TRBV15 and TRBJ2-7; D unclear. The CDR3 runs 11 residues. Germline loops: CDR1 LNHNV, CDR2 YYDKDF (reference sequence). V lost 3 bases to trimming and J lost 6 bases, with 6 bases between them. CDR3 DNA: TGTGCCACCAGCAGTGGCCTCGAGCAGTACTTC. Translation gives CATSSGLEQYF.

In its sample, this clonotype was seen once. The genes are TRBV3-1 and TRBJ2-7; D remains unclear. There are 16 residues in the CDR3. V was clipped by 0 bases and J by 2 bases, with 14 bases between them. Germline CDR1 is LGHDT and CDR2 is YNNKEL (reference sequence). The CDR3 here is CASSQDSGPRPYEQYF. The CDR3 DNA sequence: TGTGCCAGCAGCCAAGATTCCGGACCGAGACCCTACGAGCAGTACTTC.

The genes are TRBV11-1 and TRBJ1-1; D is unclear. Germline CDR1 SGHAT, CDR2 FQDESV (reference sequence). Trimming took off 4 bases at V and 3 bases at J, with 9 bases between the two ends. The CDR3 has 13 amino acids. The chain's CDR3 is CASSSMPDTEAFF. The CDR3 region has the DNA TGTGCCAGCAGCTCCATGCCGGACACTGAAGCTTTCTTT. Combining the CDR3 with reference TRBV11-1 and TRBJ1-1 gives the whole variable domain EAEVAQSPRYKITEKSQAVAFWCDPISGHATLYWYRQILGQGPELLVQFQDESVVDDSQLPKDRFSAERLKGVDSTLKIQPAELGDSAMYLCASSSMPDTEAFFGQGTRLTVV.

The gene calls are TRBV25-1 and TRBJ2-7; D call uncertain. The CDR3 is 12 amino acids. Trimming removed 1 base from V and 2 bases from J, with 3 bases in between. Germline V gene lookup returns CDR1 MGHDK and CDR2 SYGVNS. The chain's CDR3 is CASSEWPYEQYF. Written as DNA, the CDR3 is TGTGCCAGCAGTGAATGGCCCTACGAGCAGTACTTC.

This chain joins TRBV12-3 or TRBV12-4 and TRBJ1-1, with TRBD1 as a possible D gene (5 bases). V was clipped by 3 bases and J by 1 base, with 9 bases between them. The CDR3 extends over 14 amino acids. In nucleotides, the CDR3 is TGTGCCAGCAGTTTGGGGACGTCGAACACTGAAGCTTTCTTT. As protein: CASSLGTSNTEAFF.

The rearrangement uses TRBV14 and TRBJ1-2, with D tentatively TRBD1 (6 bases). Germline V gives CDR1 SGHDN, CDR2 FVKESK. This CDR3 region has 16 residues. Trimming removed 2 bases at V and 4 bases at J, with 17 bases between. The CDR3 DNA is TGTGCCAGCAGCCAATCCCTTGGACAGTTGCTCTATGGCTACACCTTC. Protein product: CASSQSLGQLLYGYTF.

The gene calls are TRBV19 and TRBJ1-1; unclear D gene. The germline gives CDR1 LNHDA, CDR2 SQIVND (reference sequence). Trimming cost V 4 bases and J 0 bases, with 6 bases left between them. This CDR3 has 13 residues. CDR3 residues: CASSTGLNTEAFF. The CDR3 region has the DNA TGTGCCAGTAGTACTGGTCTGAACACTGAAGCTTTCTTT.

The V and J genes are TRBV28 and TRBJ2-3, with D perhaps given as TRBD1 or TRBD2 (5 bases each). Deletions cut 8 bases from V and 3 bases from J, with 9 bases between. Per the germline V gene, CDR1 is MDHEN and CDR2 is SYDVKM. The CDR3 extends over 12 amino acids. CDR3 bases: TGTGCCAGCGGGACCGGAACAGATACGCAGTATTTT. Its protein product is CASGTGTDTQYF.

The CDR3 protein is CATSTSGWGEQFF. Written as DNA, the CDR3 is TGTGCCACCAGTACTAGCGGGTGGGGTGAGCAGTTCTTC. The rearrangement links TRBV24-1 to TRBJ2-1; the match to TRBD2 covers 9 bases. This CDR3 has 13 residues. Trimming cost V 6 bases and J 9 bases; bases outside gene matches: 5. Germline-derived CDR1 and CDR2 are KGHDR and SFDVKD.

CDR3 nucleotides: TGTGCCAGCAGCCCCCGTGGGAGGGCATATGAGCAGTTCTTC. It codes for CASSPRGRAYEQFF. The chain links TRBV7-3 to TRBJ2-1; 7 bases agree with TRBD2. Looked up from germline, CDR1 is SGHTA and CDR2 is FQGTGA. The junction had 9 bases not matched to a gene; V was cut back by 5 bases and J by 8 bases. The CDR3 sequence is 14 residues long.

This rearrangement joins TRBV3-1 to TRBJ2-7; possibly TRBD1 for D (5 bases). The CDR3 contains 15 residues. Trimming removed 4 bases at V and 0 bases at J, with 13 bases between. The germline V gene has CDR1 LGHDT and CDR2 YNNKEL (reference sequence). The CDR3 protein is CASSPLTESSYEQYF. The CDR3 nucleotides are TGTGCCAGCAGCCCTCTGACAGAGTCCTCCTACGAGCAGTACTTC.

The chain couples TRBV13 to TRBJ2-6; a possible D gene is TRBD2 (6 bases). Germline V gene lookup returns CDR1 PRHDT and CDR2 FYEKMQ (reference sequence). V shed 5 bases and J shed 0 bases, with 8 bases lying between them. This CDR3 is built from 15 residues. The CDR3 DNA is TGTGCCAGCAGCCCGCGGGGCTCTGGGGCCAACGTCCTGACTTTC. Protein product: CASSPRGSGANVLTF.

V is TRBV19 and J is TRBJ2-7; D not certain. Trimming shortened V by 4 bases and J by 6 bases, and 25 bases separated the two germline ends. CDR3 length equals 17 residues. The germline CDR1 and CDR2 sequences are LNHDA and SQIVND (reference sequence). In nucleotides, the CDR3 is TGTGCCAGTAGTAAACTTCCGCCCGGGCCGCTCATGATCGAGCAGTACTTC. Residues: CASSKLPPGPLMIEQYF.

This chain uses TRBV27 with TRBJ2-5; 7 nucleotides match TRBD1. In germline, CDR1 is MNHEY, CDR2 SMNVEV (reference sequence). The V and J ends lost 6 bases and 5 bases, in that order; junction bases with no gene match: 6. CDR3 length: 13 residues. CDR3 protein: CASRAGGGETQYF. The CDR3 nucleotides are TGTGCCAGCAGGGCAGGGGGTGGCGAGACCCAGTACTTC.

This clonotype has a single count. CDR3 sequence: CASSTTGLNTGELFF. The CDR3 coding sequence is TGTGCCAGCAGCACGACAGGGCTTAACACCGGGGAGCTGTTTTTT. This sequence joins TRBV13 and TRBJ2-2, with 7 bases aligning to TRBD1. The germline CDR1 and CDR2 sequences are PRHDT and FYEKMQ (reference sequence). The CDR3 sequence is 15 residues long. V was clipped by 5 bases and J by 2 bases; unmatched bases: 5.

The genes are TRBV15 and TRBJ2-2; TRBD2 matches at 7 bases. Per germline, CDR1 LNHNV and CDR2 YYDKDF (reference sequence). The CDR3 contains 17 residues. J lost 1 base, V lost 0 bases, and 5 bases had no gene match. CDR3 residues: CATSRDLLAVNTGELFF. The CDR3 DNA reads TGTGCCACCAGCAGAGATCTCCTAGCGGTGAACACCGGGGAGCTGTTTTTT.

This rearrangement joins TRBV10-3 to TRBJ2-7; 9 bases agree with TRBD1. The CDR3 consists of 14 residues. J lost 5 bases, V lost 7 bases, and 9 bases had no gene match. Germline lookup yields CDR1 ENHRY and CDR2 SYGVKD. This CDR3 is CAINLGTGTNEQYF. The DNA of the CDR3 is TGTGCCATCAACCTTGGGACAGGGACCAACGAGCAGTACTTC.

The V gene is TRBV24-1, the J gene TRBJ2-7; 8 bases map to TRBD1. V lost 7 bases and J lost 5; bases outside the gene matches: 3. CDR3 length: 12 residues. Germline CDR1 and CDR2: KGHDR and SFDVKD. The CDR3 reads CATSKTGDEQYF. The CDR3 DNA follows: TGTGCCACCAGCAAGACAGGGGACGAGCAGTACTTC.

The CDR3 region is CASSNLGTQYF. Written as DNA, the CDR3 is TGTGCCAGCAGTAACCTAGGGACCCAGTACTTC. V usage is TRBV28 and J usage is TRBJ2-5; no definite D call. This CDR3 comprises 11 residues. Germline CDR1 and CDR2: MDHEN and SYDVKM. Trimming took off 5 bases at V and 7 bases at J, with 8 bases between the two ends.

The rearrangement uses TRBV12-3 or TRBV12-4 and TRBJ1-1; no firm D call. V lost 7 bases, J lost 7 bases, and 13 bases lay in between. The CDR3 runs 12 residues. CDR3 bases: TGTGCCAGCAATCATCCCGCAGGTGAAGCTTTCTTT. Translating it yields CASNHPAGEAFF.

The rearrangement joins TRBV6-5 to TRBJ1-2; tentatively, D is TRBD1 (6 bases). V lost 2 bases, J lost 4 bases, and 11 bases lay in between. The germline CDR1 and CDR2 sequences are MNHEY and SVGAGI. This CDR3 is built from 14 residues. CDR3 sequence reads: CASSYTGLIYGYTF. As DNA, the CDR3 is TGTGCCAGCAGTTACACAGGGCTGATCTATGGCTACACCTTC.

The chain links TRBV5-1 to TRBJ2-7, with TRBD2 as a possible D gene (6 bases). Trimming removed 4 bases at V and 6 bases at J, with 14 bases between. The CDR3 has 13 residues. Germline-derived CDR1 and CDR2 are SGHRS and YFSETQ. The CDR3 loop is CASSVPGGLEQYF. CDR3 DNA: TGCGCCAGCAGCGTCCCCGGAGGGCTCGAGCAGTACTTC.